This record looks at one T cell receptor (beta chain) sequence and its context. Its antigen is currently unknown. Once graft tissue had been processed, intraepithelial and lamina propria lymphocytes were released. This sample was taken from a study of graft-versus-host responses after intestinal transplantation. With 11 bases clipped from V and 5 bases from J, the junction kept 14 bases outside the gene matches. This CDR3 contains 15 residues. The V gene's germline CDR1 is MDHEN and CDR2 SYDVKM. Study-level results: The authors found GvH clones in recipient marrow, some appearing first in ileum or blood. Early after transplant, HvG declines were associated with peak levels of circulating GvH clones. Subjects displaying graft-donor T cell macrochimerism possessed elevated graft-versus-host to host-versus-graft clonal ratios inside allografts.

The method was immunoSEQ multiplex PCR; TCRdb's version includes in-frame clones alone and lacks a portion of them. The sample carries roughly 9,600 clones, approximately 86% recorded once. The J gene is TRBJ2-3, the V gene TRBV28; 9 nucleotides match TRBD2. The sample here was ileum tissue, taken less than 850 days after intestinal transplantation. The receptor was isolated from a human patient who received an intestinal transplant, so some T cells may come from the graft donor. This CDR3 is CAVTPGTSIGDTQYF. In DNA form, the CDR3 reads TGTGCCGTAACCCCCGGGACTAGCATAGGAGATACGCAGTATTTT.